The rows below give T cell receptor beta chains drawn from one sample of a study of T cell repertoires in cytomegalovirus infection. TCRdb reprocessed the reads via MiXCR and lists one record per CDR3 protein. The table lists 500,000 or so distinct CDR3 sequences, 15% to 20% of them singletons. The sample comprised CD8+ T cells from PBMCs. Receptor source: a human donor in good health (CMV status not recorded). Some clones in this sample may be carry-over from other donors' samples. Each CDR3 is given with its conserved first and last residue. Each record gives: clone size, J gene, D gene, V gene, CDR3 protein. D genes are given only for firm matches. Clone size, where shown, is once, few, many, or a class for clones that have expanded.

-	TRBJ2-5	-	TRBV20-1	CSARRSRQANRAGLQETQYF
many	TRBJ2-7	TRBD1	TRBV12-3/TRBV12-4	CASTFSIGQGGHEQYF
many	TRBJ2-6	-	TRBV11-1	CASSPYPDSSGANVLTF
many	TRBJ1-2	-	TRBV19	CASITTDEYSLPDGYTF
-	TRBJ1-6	TRBD1	TRBV14	CDSSQDTGVYNSPLHF
-	TRBJ1-5	-	TRBV27	CASSPHSINQPQHF
many	TRBJ2-3	-	TRBV7-3	CASSWGQGHTDTQYF
many	TRBJ1-5	-	TRBV6-5	CASGGPNQPQHF
-	TRBJ2-7	-	TRBV6-6	CASSPREGGGEQYF
many	TRBJ1-3	-	TRBV12-3/TRBV12-4	CANKGRSGNTIYF
many	TRBJ1-2	-	TRBV25-1	CASSENDINYGYTF
few	TRBJ2-1	-	TRBV14	CASSPPRRTDYNEQFF
few	TRBJ1-5	TRBD1	TRBV2	CASSDYRGSNQPQHF
many	TRBJ2-4	TRBD2	TRBV7-9	CASSTILAGEEGTKNIQYF
-	TRBJ2-7	-	TRBV4-2	CASSPSTSQPYEQYF
many	TRBJ1-5	TRBD1	TRBV6-6	CASSSWDPTGFNQPQHF
-	TRBJ2-7	TRBD2	TRBV28	CASSLLREGTHYEQYF
many	TRBJ2-1	-	TRBV6-1	CASRPSRGAWDEQFF
many	TRBJ2-3	-	TRBV6-1	CASSDRTRSSTDTQYF
many	TRBJ2-7	-	TRBV11-2	CASSLERSNRVYEQYF
-	TRBJ2-7	-	TRBV15	CATSRDIFQESREQYF
-	TRBJ1-6	-	TRBV25-1	CASSERFDNSPLHF
many	TRBJ2-5	TRBD2	TRBV27	CASSLSSSGTQETQYF
many	TRBJ2-1	-	TRBV19	CASRLRHFNNEQFF
many	TRBJ1-3	TRBD1	TRBV7-9	CASSTDREVGNTIYF
few	TRBJ2-1	-	TRBV5-1	CASRLELEQFF
few	TRBJ1-1	TRBD1	TRBV2	CASRNAEGAIEAFF
-	TRBJ2-1	TRBD1	TRBV2	CASRDRQGYNEQFF
few	TRBJ1-5	TRBD1	TRBV7-9	CASEGANQPQHF
many	TRBJ2-7	TRBD2	TRBV7-3	CASSMTSGIIYEQYF
many	TRBJ1-5	-	TRBV7-2	CASSFLYSNQPQHF
many	TRBJ2-3	-	TRBV7-8	CASSSMGGSTDTQYF
many	TRBJ2-1	TRBD2	TRBV6-1	CASSVTELAGDNEQFF
few	TRBJ1-1	-	TRBV25-1	CASRGVFGRVVGAFF
few	TRBJ2-1	-	TRBV12-3/TRBV12-4	CASSYTGSSYNEQFF
many	TRBJ2-7	TRBD2	TRBV7-3	CASSLTGLGGYEQYF
-	TRBJ2-7	-	TRBV28	CASSLSSGISYEQYF
many	TRBJ2-3	-	TRBV6-5	CASRQNGGMRTQYF
-	TRBJ1-1	TRBD1	TRBV7-6	CASSIIGQGNTEAFF
few	TRBJ2-7	TRBD1	TRBV27	CASSPGQALLYEQYF
-	TRBJ2-3	TRBD2	TRBV10-2	CASSGLATDTQYF
-	TRBJ1-2	TRBD1	TRBV4-1	CASSLRDRAEGYTF
-	TRBJ2-7	TRBD2	TRBV20-1	CSARGSGAHSSYEQYF
many	TRBJ2-7	TRBD2	TRBV7-6	CASSVRAERGSYEQYF
many	TRBJ1-2	-	TRBV24-1	CATSDWTTNYGYTF
-	TRBJ1-6	-	TRBV12-3/TRBV12-4	CASSLSGRENSPLHF
many	TRBJ1-1	-	TRBV4-1	CASSQDRTWPAFF
many	TRBJ1-2	-	TRBV28	CASSFSGRGGRYGYTF
-	TRBJ1-5	TRBD1	TRBV12-3/TRBV12-4	CASRNAYYRGQPQHF
-	TRBJ1-1	-	TRBV4-1	CASSQEGTNTEAFF
few	TRBJ2-5	TRBD1	TRBV12-5	CASGLVRGGGQGMLETQYF
-	TRBJ1-4	-	TRBV20-1	CSARVLRIEKLFF
many	TRBJ2-1	TRBD1	TRBV7-9	CASSPGQVSYNEQFF
-	TRBJ1-1	TRBD1	TRBV6-5	CASSRDRKAFF